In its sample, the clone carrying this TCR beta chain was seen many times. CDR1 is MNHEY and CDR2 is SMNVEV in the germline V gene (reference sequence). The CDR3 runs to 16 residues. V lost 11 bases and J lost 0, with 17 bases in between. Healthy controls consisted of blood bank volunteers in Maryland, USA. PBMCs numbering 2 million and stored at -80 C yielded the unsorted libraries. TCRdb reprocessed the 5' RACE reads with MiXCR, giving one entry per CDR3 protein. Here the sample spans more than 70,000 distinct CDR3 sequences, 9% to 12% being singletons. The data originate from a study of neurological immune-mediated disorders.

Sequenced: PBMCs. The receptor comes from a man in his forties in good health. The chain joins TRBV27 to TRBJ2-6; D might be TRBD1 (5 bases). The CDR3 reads CALEPHRPSGANVLTF. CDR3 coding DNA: TGTGCCTTAGAGCCCCACAGGCCCTCTGGGGCCAACGTCCTGACTTTC.